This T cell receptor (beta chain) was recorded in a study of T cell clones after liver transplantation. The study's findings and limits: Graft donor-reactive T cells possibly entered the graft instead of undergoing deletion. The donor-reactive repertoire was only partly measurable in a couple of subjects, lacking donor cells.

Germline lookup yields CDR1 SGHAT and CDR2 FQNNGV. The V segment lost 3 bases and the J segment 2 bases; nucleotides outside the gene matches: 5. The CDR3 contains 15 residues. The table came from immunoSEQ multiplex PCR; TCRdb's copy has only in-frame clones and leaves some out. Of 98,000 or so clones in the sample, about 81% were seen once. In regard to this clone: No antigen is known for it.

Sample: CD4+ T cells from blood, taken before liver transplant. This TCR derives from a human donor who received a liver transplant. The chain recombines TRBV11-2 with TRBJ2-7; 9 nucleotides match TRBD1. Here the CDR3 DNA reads TGTGCCAGCAGCTTGGGGGACAGGGCAGCCTACGAGCAGTACTTC. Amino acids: CASSLGDRAAYEQYF.